This TCR beta chain was retrieved from a study of cytomegalovirus exposure and HLA in healthy donors. The study ran its PCR with 60 Vbeta and 13 Jbeta primers. Sequencing was performed with immunoSEQ multiplex PCR; in TCRdb, only in-frame clones are kept and a portion is missing. Among about 150,000 clones listed, about 74% were seen once. Between the trimmed V and J ends, which lost 2 bases and 8 bases, there was a span of 7 bases. Germline CDR1 reads LGHNA; CDR2 reads YNFKEQ. The CDR3 is 12 residues long. The chain recombines TRBV4-2 with TRBJ2-1; D unclear. The sequencing input was PBMCs. The clonotype comes from a man younger than 35 in good health and CMV-seropositive. Here the CDR3 DNA reads TGTGCCAGCAGCCAACTATGGTATGAGCAGTTCTTC. Its protein product is CASSQLWYEQFF.